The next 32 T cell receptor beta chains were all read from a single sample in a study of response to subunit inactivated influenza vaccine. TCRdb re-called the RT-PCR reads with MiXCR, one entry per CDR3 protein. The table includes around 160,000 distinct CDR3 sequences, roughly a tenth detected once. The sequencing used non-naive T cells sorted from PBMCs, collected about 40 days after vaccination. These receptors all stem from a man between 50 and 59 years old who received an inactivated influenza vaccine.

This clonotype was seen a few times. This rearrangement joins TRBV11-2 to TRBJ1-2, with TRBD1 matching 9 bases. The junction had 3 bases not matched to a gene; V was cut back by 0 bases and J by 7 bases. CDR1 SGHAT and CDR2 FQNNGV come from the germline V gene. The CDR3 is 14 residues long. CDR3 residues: CASSLEGTGFGYTF. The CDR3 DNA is TGTGCCAGCAGCTTAGAGGGGACAGGGTTTGGCTACACCTTC.

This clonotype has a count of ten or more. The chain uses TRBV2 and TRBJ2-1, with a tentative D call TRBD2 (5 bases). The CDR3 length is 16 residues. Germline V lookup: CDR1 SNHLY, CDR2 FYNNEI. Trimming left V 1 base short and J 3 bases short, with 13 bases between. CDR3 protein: CASSEERLSGYNEQFF. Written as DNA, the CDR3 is TGTGCCAGCAGTGAAGAACGACTCAGCGGCTACAATGAGCAGTTCTTC.

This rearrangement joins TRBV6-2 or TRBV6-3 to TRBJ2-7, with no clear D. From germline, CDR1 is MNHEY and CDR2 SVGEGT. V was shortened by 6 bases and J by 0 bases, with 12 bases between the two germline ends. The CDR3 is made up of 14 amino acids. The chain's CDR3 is CASRLIITSYEQYF. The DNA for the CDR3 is TGTGCCAGCAGATTAATTATTACCTCCTACGAGCAGTACTTC.

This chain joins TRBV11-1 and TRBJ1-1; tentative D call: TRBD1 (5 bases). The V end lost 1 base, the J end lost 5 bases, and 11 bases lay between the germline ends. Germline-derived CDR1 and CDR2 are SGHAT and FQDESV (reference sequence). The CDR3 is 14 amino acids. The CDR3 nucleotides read TGTGCCAGCAGCTTAGACCCGGGACGAACTGAAGCTTTCTTT. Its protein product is CASSLDPGRTEAFF.

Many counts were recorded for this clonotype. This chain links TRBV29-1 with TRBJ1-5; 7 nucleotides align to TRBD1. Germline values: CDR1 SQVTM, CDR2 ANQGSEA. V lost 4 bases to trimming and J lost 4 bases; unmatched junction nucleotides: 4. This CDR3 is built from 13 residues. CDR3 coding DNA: TGCAGCGTTGGGGACAGCCGAAATCAGCCCCAGCATTTT. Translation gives CSVGDSRNQPQHF.

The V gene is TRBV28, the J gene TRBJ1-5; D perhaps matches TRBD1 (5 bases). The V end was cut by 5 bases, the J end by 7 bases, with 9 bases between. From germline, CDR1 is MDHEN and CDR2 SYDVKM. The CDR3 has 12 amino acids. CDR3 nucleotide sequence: TGTGCCAGCAGTCTCACAGGCCAGCCCCAGCATTTT. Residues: CASSLTGQPQHF.

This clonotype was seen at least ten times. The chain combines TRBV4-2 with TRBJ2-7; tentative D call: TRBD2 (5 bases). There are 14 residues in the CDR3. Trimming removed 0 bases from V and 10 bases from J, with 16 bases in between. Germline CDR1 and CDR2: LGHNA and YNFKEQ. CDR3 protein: CASSQDNSEGVQYF. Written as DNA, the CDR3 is TGTGCCAGCAGCCAAGATAATTCCGAGGGAGTTCAGTACTTC.

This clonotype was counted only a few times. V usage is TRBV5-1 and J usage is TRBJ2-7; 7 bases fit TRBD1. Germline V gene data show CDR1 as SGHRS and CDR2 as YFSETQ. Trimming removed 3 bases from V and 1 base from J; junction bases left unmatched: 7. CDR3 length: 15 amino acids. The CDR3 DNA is TGCGCCAGCAGCTCTAACCCGGGACAGTCCTACGAGCAGTACTTC. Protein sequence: CASSSNPGQSYEQYF.

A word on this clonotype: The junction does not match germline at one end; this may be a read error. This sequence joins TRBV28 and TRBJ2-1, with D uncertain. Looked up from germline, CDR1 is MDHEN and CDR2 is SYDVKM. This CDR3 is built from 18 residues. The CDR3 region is CASSLSRVPFSSYNEHFF. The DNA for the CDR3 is TGTGCCAGCAGTTTAAGTAGGGTCCCATTCAGCTCCTACAATGAGCACTTCTTC. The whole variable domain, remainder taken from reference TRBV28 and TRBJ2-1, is DVKVTQSSRYLVKRTGEKVFLECVQDMDHENMFWYRQDPGLGLRLIYFSYDVKMKEKGDIPEGYSVSREKKERFSLILESASTNQTSMYLCASSLSRVPFSSYNEHFFGPGTRLTVL.

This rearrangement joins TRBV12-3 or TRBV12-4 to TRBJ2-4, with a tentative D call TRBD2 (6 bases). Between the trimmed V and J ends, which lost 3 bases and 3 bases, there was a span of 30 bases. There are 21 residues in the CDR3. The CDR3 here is CASSFFLFYGRREPNKNIQYF. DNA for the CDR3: TGTGCCAGCAGTTTTTTTCTGTTTTACGGGAGAAGAGAACCGAACAAAAACATTCAGTACTTC.

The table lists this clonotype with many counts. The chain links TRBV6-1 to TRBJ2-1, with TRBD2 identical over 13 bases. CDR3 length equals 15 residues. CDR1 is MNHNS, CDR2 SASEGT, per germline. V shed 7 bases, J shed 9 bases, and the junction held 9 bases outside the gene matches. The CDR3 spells CASIKLAGGPGEQFF. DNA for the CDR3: TGTGCCAGCATAAAACTAGCGGGGGGGCCGGGTGAGCAGTTCTTC.

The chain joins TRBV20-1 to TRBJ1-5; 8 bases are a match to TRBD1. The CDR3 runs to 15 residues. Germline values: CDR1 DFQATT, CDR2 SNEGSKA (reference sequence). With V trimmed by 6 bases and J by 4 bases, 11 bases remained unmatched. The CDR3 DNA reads TGCAGTGCGGCCCCGGGACAGGAAGTAAATCAGCCCCAGCATTTT. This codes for CSAAPGQEVNQPQHF.

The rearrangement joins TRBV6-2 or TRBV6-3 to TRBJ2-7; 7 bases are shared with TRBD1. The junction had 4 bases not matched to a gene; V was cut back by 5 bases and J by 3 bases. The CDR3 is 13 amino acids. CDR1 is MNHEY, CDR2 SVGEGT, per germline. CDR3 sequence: CASSQQGYYEQYF. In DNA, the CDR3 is TGTGCCAGCAGTCAACAGGGGTACTACGAGCAGTACTTC.

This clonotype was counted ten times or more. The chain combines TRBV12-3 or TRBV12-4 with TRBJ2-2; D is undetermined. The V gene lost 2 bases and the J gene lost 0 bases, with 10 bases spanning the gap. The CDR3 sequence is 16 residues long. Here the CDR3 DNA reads TGTGCCAGCAGTTTATCCCGGATTGCGAACACCGGGGAGCTGTTTTTT. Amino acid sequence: CASSLSRIANTGELFF.

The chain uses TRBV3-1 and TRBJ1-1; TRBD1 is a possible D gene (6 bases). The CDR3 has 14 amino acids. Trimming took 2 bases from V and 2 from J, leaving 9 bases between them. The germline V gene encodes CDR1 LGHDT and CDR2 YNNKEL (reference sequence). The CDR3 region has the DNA TGTGCCAGCAGCCAACTACAGGGTAACACTGAAGCTTTCTTT. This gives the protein CASSQLQGNTEAFF.

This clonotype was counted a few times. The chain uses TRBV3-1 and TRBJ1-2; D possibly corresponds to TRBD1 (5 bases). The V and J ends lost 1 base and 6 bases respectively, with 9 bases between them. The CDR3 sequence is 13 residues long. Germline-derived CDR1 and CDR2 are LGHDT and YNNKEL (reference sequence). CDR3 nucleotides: TGTGCCAGCAGCCAAGGCCAGGGAAATGGCTACACCTTC. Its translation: CASSQGQGNGYTF.

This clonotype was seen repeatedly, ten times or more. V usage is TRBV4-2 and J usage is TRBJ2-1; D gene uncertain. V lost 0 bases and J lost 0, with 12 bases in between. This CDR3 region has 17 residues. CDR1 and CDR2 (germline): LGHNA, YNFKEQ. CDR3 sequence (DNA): TGTGCCAGCAGCCAAGAGATGCGGAAGAGCTCCTACAATGAGCAGTTCTTC. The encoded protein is CASSQEMRKSSYNEQFF.

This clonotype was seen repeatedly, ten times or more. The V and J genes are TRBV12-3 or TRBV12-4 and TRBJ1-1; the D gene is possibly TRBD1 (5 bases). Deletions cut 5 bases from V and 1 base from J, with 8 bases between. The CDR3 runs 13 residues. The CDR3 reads CASSRTKNTEAFF. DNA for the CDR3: TGTGCCAGCAGTCGGACAAAGAACACTGAAGCTTTCTTT.

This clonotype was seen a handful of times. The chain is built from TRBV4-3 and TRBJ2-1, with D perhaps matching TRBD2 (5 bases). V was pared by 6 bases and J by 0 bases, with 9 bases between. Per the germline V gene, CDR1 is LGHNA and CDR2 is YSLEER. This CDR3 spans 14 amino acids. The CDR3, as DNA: TGCGCCAGCAGTCGGGGTGGCTCCTACAATGAGCAGTTCTTC. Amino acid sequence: CASSRGGSYNEQFF.

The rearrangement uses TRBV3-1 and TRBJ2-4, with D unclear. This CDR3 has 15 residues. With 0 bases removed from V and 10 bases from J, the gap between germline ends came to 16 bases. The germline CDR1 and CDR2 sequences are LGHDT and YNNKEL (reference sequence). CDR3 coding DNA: TGTGCCAGCAGCCAAGATTTGGTGACCACGGGTATTCAGTACTTC. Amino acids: CASSQDLVTTGIQYF.

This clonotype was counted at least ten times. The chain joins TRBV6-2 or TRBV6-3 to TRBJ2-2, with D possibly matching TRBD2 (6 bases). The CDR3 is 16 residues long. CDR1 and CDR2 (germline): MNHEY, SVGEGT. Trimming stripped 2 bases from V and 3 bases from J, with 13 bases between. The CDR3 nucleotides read TGTGCCAGCAGTTACCCCCGTGGCGGGGACACCGGGGAGCTGTTTTTT. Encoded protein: CASSYPRGGDTGELFF.

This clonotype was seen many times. CDR3 coding DNA: TGTGCCAGCAGTCAAGGGGGGGGTTCTGGAAACACCATATATTTT. Translated: CASSQGGGSGNTIYF. The chain recombines TRBV6-1 with TRBJ1-3, with a weak D call TRBD1 (6 bases). CDR1 is MNHNS, CDR2 SASEGT, per germline. The CDR3 is made up of 15 amino acids. Trimming stripped 5 bases from V and 1 base from J, with 12 bases between.

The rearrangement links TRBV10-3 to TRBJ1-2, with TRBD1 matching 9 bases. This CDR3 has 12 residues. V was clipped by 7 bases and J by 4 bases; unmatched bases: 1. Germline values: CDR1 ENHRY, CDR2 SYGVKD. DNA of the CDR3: TGTGCCATCACGGGACAGGGCTATGGCTACACCTTC. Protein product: CAITGQGYGYTF.

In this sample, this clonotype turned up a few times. This CDR3 reads CSARDLGAGELFF. In DNA, the CDR3 is TGCAGTGCTAGAGATTTGGGGGCCGGGGAGCTGTTTTTT. The chain combines TRBV20-1 with TRBJ2-2, with D perhaps given as TRBD1 or TRBD2 (5 bases each). Germline V gene sequence: CDR1 DFQATT, CDR2 SNEGSKA (reference sequence). Deletions cut 0 bases from V and 6 bases from J, with 8 bases between. The CDR3 sequence is 13 residues long.

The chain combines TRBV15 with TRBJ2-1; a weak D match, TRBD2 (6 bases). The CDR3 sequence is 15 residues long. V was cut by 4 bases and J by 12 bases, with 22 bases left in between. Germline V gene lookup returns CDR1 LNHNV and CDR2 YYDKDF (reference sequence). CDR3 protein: CATSKGTSVVPGQFF. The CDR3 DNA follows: TGTGCCACCAGCAAAGGGACTTCCGTCGTTCCCGGGCAGTTCTTC.

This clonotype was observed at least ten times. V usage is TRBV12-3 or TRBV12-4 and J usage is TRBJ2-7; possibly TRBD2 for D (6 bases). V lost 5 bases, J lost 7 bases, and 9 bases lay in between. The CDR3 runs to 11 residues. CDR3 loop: CASSVAGEQYF. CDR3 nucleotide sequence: TGTGCCAGCAGTGTGGCGGGGGAGCAGTACTTC.

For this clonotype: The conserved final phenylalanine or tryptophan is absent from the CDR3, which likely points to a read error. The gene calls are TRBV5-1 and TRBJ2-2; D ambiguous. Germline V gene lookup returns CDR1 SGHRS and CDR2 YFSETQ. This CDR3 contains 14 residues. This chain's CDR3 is CAIGLRLLVGELFC. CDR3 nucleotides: TGTGCCATCGGCTTGAGGCTGCTCGTCGGGGAGCTGTTTTGT.

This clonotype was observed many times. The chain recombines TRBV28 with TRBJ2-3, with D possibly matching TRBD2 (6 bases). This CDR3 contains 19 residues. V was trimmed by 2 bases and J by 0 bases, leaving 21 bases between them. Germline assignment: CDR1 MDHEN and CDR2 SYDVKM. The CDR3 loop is CASSLMVTGAETSTDTQYF. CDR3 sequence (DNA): TGTGCCAGCAGTTTAATGGTGACGGGAGCTGAAACTAGCACAGATACGCAGTATTTT.

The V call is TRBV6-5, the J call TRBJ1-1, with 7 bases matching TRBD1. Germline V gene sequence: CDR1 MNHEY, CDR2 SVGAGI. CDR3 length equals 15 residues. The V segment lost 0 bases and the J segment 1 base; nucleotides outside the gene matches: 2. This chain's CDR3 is CASSYSWTGNTEAFF. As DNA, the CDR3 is TGTGCCAGCAGTTACTCCTGGACAGGGAACACTGAAGCTTTCTTT.

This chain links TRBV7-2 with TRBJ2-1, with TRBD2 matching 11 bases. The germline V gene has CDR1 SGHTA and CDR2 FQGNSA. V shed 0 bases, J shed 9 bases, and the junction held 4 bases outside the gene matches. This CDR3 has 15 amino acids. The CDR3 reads CASSLALAGGSEQFF. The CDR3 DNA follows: TGTGCCAGCAGCTTAGCGCTAGCGGGGGGTAGTGAGCAGTTCTTC.

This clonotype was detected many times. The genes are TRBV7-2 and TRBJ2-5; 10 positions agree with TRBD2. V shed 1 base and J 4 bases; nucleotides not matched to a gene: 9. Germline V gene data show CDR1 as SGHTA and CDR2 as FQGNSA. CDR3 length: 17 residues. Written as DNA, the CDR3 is TGTGCCAGCAGCTTAGGATTCAGCGGGAGGGAGAGAGAGACCCAGTACTTC. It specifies CASSLGFSGRERETQYF. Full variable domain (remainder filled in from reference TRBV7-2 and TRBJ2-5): GAGVSQSPSNKVTEKGKDVELRCDPISGHTALYWYRQSLGQGLEFLIYFQGNSAPDKSGLPSDRFSAERTGGSVSTLTIQRTQQEDSAVYLCASSLGFSGRERETQYFGPGTRLLVL.

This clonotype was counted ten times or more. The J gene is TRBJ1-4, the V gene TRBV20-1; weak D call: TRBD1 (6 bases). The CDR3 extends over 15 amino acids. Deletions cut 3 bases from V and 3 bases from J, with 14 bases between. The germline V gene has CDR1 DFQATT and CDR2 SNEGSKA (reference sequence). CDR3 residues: CSARGWGPANEKLFF. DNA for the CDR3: TGCAGTGCTAGGGGGTGGGGGCCCGCTAATGAAAAACTGTTTTTT.